The 21 T cell receptor beta chains in this list originate from one sample, sequenced in a study of CD8 T cells in Susac syndrome. RNA, at about 0.45 to 1 ug, was reverse transcribed with random hexamers. TCRdb passed the immunoSEQ multiplex PCR reads through MiXCR, listing each CDR3 protein once. The sample has about 300,000 distinct CDR3 sequences, 65% to 90% seen once. Sequenced: CD8+ T cells from PBMCs. All receptors derive from a human donor with multiple sclerosis.

CDR3 coding DNA: TGCAGTGCTAGGGTGGGACACTACCAAGAGACCCAGTACTTC. This gives the protein CSARVGHYQETQYF. The chain employs TRBV20-1 and TRBJ2-5; possibly TRBD1 for D (6 bases). CDR3 length: 14 amino acids. CDR1 and CDR2 from the germline V gene are DFQATT and SNEGSKA (reference sequence). Deletions cut 3 bases from V and 0 bases from J, with 11 bases between.

V and J are TRBV4-1 and TRBJ2-1, with a weak D call TRBD2 (6 bases). This CDR3 comprises 14 residues. CDR1 and CDR2 (germline): MGHRA, YSYEKL. Trimming left V 2 bases short and J 7 bases short, with 12 bases between. The CDR3 DNA reads TGCGCCAGCAGCCAACCTGGAGGGGCGAATGAGCAGTTCTTC. Protein: CASSQPGGANEQFF.

The gene calls are TRBV5-1 and TRBJ2-2; the match to TRBD2 covers 8 bases. Germline V gene sequence: CDR1 SGHRS, CDR2 YFSETQ. The CDR3 has 16 residues. V shed 3 bases, J shed 1 base, and the junction held 5 bases outside the gene matches. DNA of the CDR3: TGCGCCAGCAGCTCTCCGGGACTAGGGAACACCGGGGAGCTGTTTTTT. Its protein is CASSSPGLGNTGELFF.

The chain is built from TRBV13 and TRBJ2-7, with D uncertain. Germline CDR1 and CDR2: PRHDT and FYEKMQ (reference sequence). V lost 2 bases and J 6 bases, leaving 14 bases between the germline ends. The CDR3 loop spans 14 amino acids. CDR3 sequence: CASSLLPGPGEQYF. The CDR3 DNA follows: TGTGCCAGCAGCTTACTCCCTGGCCCGGGCGAGCAGTACTTC.

The chain combines TRBV19 with TRBJ1-1, with a tentative D call TRBD1 (5 bases). The CDR3 runs 15 residues. Between the trimmed V and J ends, which lost 7 bases and 4 bases, there was a span of 19 bases. The germline gives CDR1 LNHDA, CDR2 SQIVND (reference sequence). This CDR3 reads CASTPNGGSRTEAFF. CDR3 DNA: TGTGCCAGTACTCCGAATGGGGGTTCACGCACTGAAGCTTTCTTT.

The CDR3 nucleotides are TGTGCCAGCAGTGAAGGACAGGGTACCTACGAGCAGTACTTC. It encodes CASSEGQGTYEQYF. This chain joins TRBV2 and TRBJ2-7; TRBD1 matches at 7 bases. This CDR3 comprises 14 residues. J gave up 2 bases and V 1 base, and 2 bases lay outside the gene matches. CDR1 SNHLY and CDR2 FYNNEI come from the germline V gene.

This chain joins TRBV4-1 and TRBJ1-4; 9 bases align to TRBD1. The germline V gene has CDR1 MGHRA and CDR2 YSYEKL. V shed 0 bases and J 10 bases; nucleotides not matched to a gene: 9. This CDR3 spans 16 amino acids. DNA of the CDR3: TGCGCCAGCAGCCAAGAATTCGGGGACAGGGCGAGAAAACTGTTTTTT. Amino acid sequence: CASSQEFGDRARKLFF.

This clonotype was counted once. The chain is built from TRBV6-5 and TRBJ2-5; no reliable D call. The CDR3 covers 14 residues. Between the trimmed V and J ends, which lost 0 bases and 5 bases, there was a span of 10 bases. Germline-derived CDR1 and CDR2 are MNHEY and SVGAGI. The CDR3 reads CASSYSNGGETQYF. As DNA, the CDR3 is TGTGCCAGCAGTTACTCGAATGGCGGCGAGACCCAGTACTTC.

V and J are TRBV20-1 and TRBJ2-7; 14 bases map to TRBD2. The V and J ends lost 0 bases and 7 bases, in that order; junction bases with no gene match: 20. The CDR3 runs 20 residues. Germline CDR1 DFQATT, CDR2 SNEGSKA (reference sequence). The CDR3 region is CSARDIKKAVLGLAGVEQYF. The CDR3 bases are TGCAGTGCTAGAGATATAAAAAAGGCGGTTTTGGGACTAGCGGGAGTTGAGCAGTACTTC.

The J gene is TRBJ1-1, the V gene TRBV12-3 or TRBV12-4, with no clear D. The germline V and J ends were trimmed by 5 bases and 1 base, with 8 bases remaining between them. This CDR3 is built from 13 residues. Here the CDR3 DNA reads TGTGCCAGCAGTGAAGGCTCGAACACTGAAGCTTTCTTT. This sequence encodes CASSEGSNTEAFF.

The chain carries TRBV6-1 and TRBJ1-1, with D uncertain. Trimming removed 2 bases at V and 6 bases at J, with 7 bases between. This CDR3 is 12 amino acids long. The V gene's germline CDR1 is MNHNS and CDR2 SASEGT. The DNA for the CDR3 is TGTGCCAGCAGTGAAATCTTAGCTGAAGCTTTCTTT. This gives the protein CASSEILAEAFF.

The rearrangement uses TRBV7-2 and TRBJ2-5; 10 bases map to TRBD1. The germline CDR1 and CDR2 sequences are SGHTA and FQGNSA. The CDR3 sequence is 13 residues long. Trimming took 5 bases from V and 5 from J; bases not matched to a gene: 2. The CDR3, as DNA: TGTGCCAGCAGCGGACAGGGGGGTGAGACCCAGTACTTC. Protein sequence: CASSGQGGETQYF.

The chain employs TRBV15 and TRBJ2-7, with TRBD1 matching over 7 bases. With V trimmed by 0 bases and J by 0 bases, 8 bases remained unmatched. CDR3 length: 17 residues. Germline V gene lookup returns CDR1 LNHNV and CDR2 YYDKDF (reference sequence). This CDR3 reads CATSRDQGTESSYEQYF. Here the CDR3 DNA reads TGTGCCACCAGCAGAGATCAGGGGACAGAGAGCTCCTACGAGCAGTACTTC.

The chain links TRBV5-1 to TRBJ2-3; tentative D call: TRBD2 (6 bases). V lost 1 base, J lost 0 bases, and 21 bases lay in between. This CDR3 spans 19 amino acids. The germline V gene encodes CDR1 SGHRS and CDR2 YFSETQ. CDR3 region: CASSLYGGDLGPSTDTQYF. The CDR3 DNA is TGCGCCAGCAGCTTGTACGGCGGGGATCTGGGGCCTAGCACAGATACGCAGTATTTT.

The chain couples TRBV4-2 to TRBJ2-3; perhaps TRBD2 as D (7 bases). Per the germline V gene, CDR1 is LGHNA and CDR2 is YNFKEQ. V lost 0 bases to trimming and J lost 4 bases, with 14 bases between them. This CDR3 contains 16 residues. CDR3 DNA sequence: TGTGCCAGCAGCCAAGATCCCCTAGGGGGGGCAGATACGCAGTATTTT. It is translated as CASSQDPLGGADTQYF.

This chain joins TRBV27 and TRBJ1-6; D not resolved. CDR1 MNHEY and CDR2 SMNVEV come from the germline V gene (reference sequence). Between the trimmed V and J ends, which lost 3 bases and 9 bases, there was a span of 6 bases. The CDR3 has 12 amino acids. The CDR3 is CASSFSGSPLHF. CDR3 nucleotides: TGTGCCAGCAGTTTTTCCGGTTCACCCCTCCACTTT.

This clonotype has only a few counts. The chain links TRBV12-3 or TRBV12-4 to TRBJ1-4; perhaps TRBD1 as D (5 bases). The CDR3 has 14 residues. Trimming removed 3 bases from V and 4 bases from J, with 9 bases in between. CDR3: CASSFRDGNEKLFF. In DNA form, the CDR3 reads TGTGCCAGCAGTTTCCGGGACGGTAATGAAAAACTGTTTTTT.

This chain connects TRBV3-1 to TRBJ1-2; D ambiguous. CDR3 length: 13 residues. Germline lookup yields CDR1 LGHDT and CDR2 YNNKEL (reference sequence). Between the trimmed V and J ends, which lost 7 bases and 6 bases, there was a span of 15 bases. The CDR3 sequence is CASINSAGNGYTF. The CDR3 nucleotides read TGTGCCAGCATAAACTCCGCGGGTAATGGCTACACCTTC. Full variable domain (remainder filled in from reference TRBV3-1 and TRBJ1-2): DTAVSQTPKYLVTQMGNDKSIKCEQNLGHDTMYWYKQDSKKFLKIMFSYNNKELIINETVPNRFSPKSPDKAHLNLHINSLELGDSAVYFCASINSAGNGYTFGSGTRLTVV.

The chain has TRBV27 and TRBJ2-7; no definite D call. V was shortened by 6 bases and J by 3 bases, with 12 bases between the two germline ends. Per germline, CDR1 MNHEY and CDR2 SMNVEV (reference sequence). CDR3 size: 13 residues. The CDR3 protein is CASSPSVRYEQYF. The CDR3 bases are TGTGCCAGCAGCCCATCGGTTCGCTACGAGCAGTACTTC.

This clonotype was seen just once. This chain uses TRBV20-1 with TRBJ2-7; 9 nucleotides align to TRBD1. This CDR3 is 13 amino acids long. CDR1 DFQATT and CDR2 SNEGSKA come from the germline V gene (reference sequence). Unmatched junction bases numbered 1, after V lost 1 base and J lost 3 bases. This CDR3 is CSARGTGVYEQYF. As DNA, the CDR3 is TGCAGTGCTAGAGGGACAGGGGTCTACGAGCAGTACTTC.

The CDR3 DNA is TGTGCCAGCACCACCCGGAGGGCCCCCACCGGGGAGCTGTTTTTT. This encodes CASTTRRAPTGELFF. J is TRBJ2-2 and V is TRBV12-3 or TRBV12-4; perhaps TRBD2 as D (6 bases). The CDR3 has 15 amino acids. Trimming took 7 bases from V and 4 from J, leaving 16 bases between them.